Sequencing of this T cell receptor beta chain was carried out in a study of T cell changes during pregnancy in multiple sclerosis. V shed 4 bases and J shed 2 bases, with 14 bases lying between them. The CDR3 has 15 amino acids. Germline assignment: CDR1 SGHNT and CDR2 YYREEE (reference sequence). TCRdb keeps only in-frame clones here, not all; method: immunoSEQ multiplex PCR. The sample records about 36,000 clones, around 90% being singletons. This receptor was identified in a female donor with multiple sclerosis, enrolled in a pregnancy study. The sequenced sample was CD4+ T cells from peripheral blood mononuclear cells, obtained in the first trimester of pregnancy. This chain connects TRBV5-4 to TRBJ2-3, with no clear D. The CDR3 loop reads CASSPARLNTDTQYF. The CDR3 coding sequence is TGTGCCAGCAGCCCCGCCCGACTGAACACAGATACGCAGTATTTT. Supplemented by reference TRBV5-4 and TRBJ2-3, the full variable domain reads ETGVTQSPTHLIKTRGQQVTLRCSSQSGHNTVSWYQQALGQGPQFIFQYYREEENGRGNFPPRFSGLQFPNYSSELNVNALELDDSALYLCASSPARLNTDTQYFGPGTRLTVL.